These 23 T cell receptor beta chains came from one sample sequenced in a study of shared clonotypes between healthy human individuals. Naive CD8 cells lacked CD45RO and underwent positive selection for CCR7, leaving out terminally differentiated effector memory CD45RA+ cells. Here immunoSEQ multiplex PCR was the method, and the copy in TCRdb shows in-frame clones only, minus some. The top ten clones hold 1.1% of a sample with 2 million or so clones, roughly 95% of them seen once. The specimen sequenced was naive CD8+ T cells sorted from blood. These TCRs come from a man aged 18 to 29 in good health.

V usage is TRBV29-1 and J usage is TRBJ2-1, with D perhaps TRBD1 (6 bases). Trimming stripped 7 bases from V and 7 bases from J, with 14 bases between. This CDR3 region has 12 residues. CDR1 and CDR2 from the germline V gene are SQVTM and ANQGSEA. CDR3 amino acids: CSGDRSMNEQFF. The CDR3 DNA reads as TGCAGCGGTGACAGGTCGATGAATGAGCAGTTCTTC.

The CDR3 loop is CAWSRGLAGPYEQYF. The CDR3 bases are TGTGCCTGGAGTAGAGGACTAGCGGGACCCTACGAGCAGTACTTC. The chain links TRBV30 to TRBJ2-7; TRBD2 agrees at 12 bases. V trimming: 2 bases; J trimming: 2 bases; junction bases outside the gene matches: 4. Germline CDR1 and CDR2: GTSNPN and SVGIG (reference sequence). This CDR3 is built from 15 residues.

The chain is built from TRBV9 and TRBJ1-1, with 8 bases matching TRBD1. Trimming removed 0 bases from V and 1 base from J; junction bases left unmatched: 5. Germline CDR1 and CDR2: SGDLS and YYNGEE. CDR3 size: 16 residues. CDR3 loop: CASSVAGGQGNTEAFF. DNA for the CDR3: TGTGCCAGCAGCGTAGCCGGTGGACAGGGGAACACTGAAGCTTTCTTT. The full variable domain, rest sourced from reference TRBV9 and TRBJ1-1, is DSGVTQTPKHLITATGQRVTLRCSPRSGDLSVYWYQQSLDQGLQFLIQYYNGEERAKGNILERFSAQQFPDLHSELNLSSLELGDSALYFCASSVAGGQGNTEAFFGQGTRLTVV.

The CDR3 reads CASSSPGAPIDGYTF. The DNA for the CDR3 is TGCGCCAGCAGCTCTCCGGGAGCCCCAATTGATGGCTACACCTTC. The V call is TRBV5-1, the J call TRBJ1-2; D not resolved. This CDR3 comprises 15 residues. Trimming took 3 bases from V and 6 from J, leaving 18 bases between them. Germline-derived CDR1 and CDR2 are SGHRS and YFSETQ.

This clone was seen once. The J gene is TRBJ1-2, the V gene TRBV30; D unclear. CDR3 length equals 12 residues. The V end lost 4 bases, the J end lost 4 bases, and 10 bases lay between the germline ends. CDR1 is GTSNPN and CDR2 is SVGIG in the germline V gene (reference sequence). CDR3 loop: CAWMNTGYGYTF. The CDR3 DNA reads TGTGCCTGGATGAACACGGGCTATGGCTACACCTTC. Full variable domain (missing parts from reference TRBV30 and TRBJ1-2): SQTIHQWPATLVQPVGSPLSLECTVEGTSNPNLYWYRQAAGRGLQLLFYSVGIGQISSEVPQNLSASRPQDRQFILSSKKLLLSDSGFYLCAWMNTGYGYTFGSGTRLTVV.

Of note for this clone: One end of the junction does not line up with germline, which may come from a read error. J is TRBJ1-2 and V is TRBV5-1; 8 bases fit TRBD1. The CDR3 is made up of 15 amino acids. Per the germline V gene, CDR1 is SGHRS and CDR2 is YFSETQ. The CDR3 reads CASSLEGQGDYDYTF. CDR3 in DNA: TGCGCCAGCAGCTTGGAAGGACAGGGAGACTATGACTACACCTTC.

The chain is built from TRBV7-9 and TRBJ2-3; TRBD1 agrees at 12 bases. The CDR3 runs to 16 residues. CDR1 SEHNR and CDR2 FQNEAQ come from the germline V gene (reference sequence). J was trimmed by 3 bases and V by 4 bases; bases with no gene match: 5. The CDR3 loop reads CASSSGTGGETDTQYF. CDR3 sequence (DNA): TGTGCCAGCAGCTCCGGGACAGGGGGCGAGACAGATACGCAGTATTTT. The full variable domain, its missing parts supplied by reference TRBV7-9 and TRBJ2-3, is DTGVSQNPRHKITKRGQNVTFRCDPISEHNRLYWYRQTLGQGPEFLTYFQNEAQLEKSRLLSDRFSAERPKGSFSTLEIQRTEQGDSAMYLCASSSGTGGETDTQYFGPGTRLTVL.

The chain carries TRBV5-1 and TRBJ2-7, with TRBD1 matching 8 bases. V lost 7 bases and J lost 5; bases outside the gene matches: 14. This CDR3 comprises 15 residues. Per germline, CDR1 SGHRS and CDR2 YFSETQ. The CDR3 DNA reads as TGCGCCAGCGCCCCTTCCCGGACAGGGCTAGACGAGCAGTACTTC. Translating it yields CASAPSRTGLDEQYF.

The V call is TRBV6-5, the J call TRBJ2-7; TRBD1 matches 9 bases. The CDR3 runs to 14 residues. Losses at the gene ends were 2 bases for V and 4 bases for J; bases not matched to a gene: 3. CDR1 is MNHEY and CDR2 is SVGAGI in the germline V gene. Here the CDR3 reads CASSYTGGGYEQYF. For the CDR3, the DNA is TGTGCCAGCAGTTACACAGGGGGCGGTTACGAGCAGTACTTC.

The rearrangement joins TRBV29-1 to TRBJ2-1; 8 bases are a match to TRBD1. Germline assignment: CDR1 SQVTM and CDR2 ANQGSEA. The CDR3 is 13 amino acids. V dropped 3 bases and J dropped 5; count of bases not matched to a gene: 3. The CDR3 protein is CSVEDRANNEQFF. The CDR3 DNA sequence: TGCAGCGTTGAGGACAGGGCTAACAATGAGCAGTTCTTC.

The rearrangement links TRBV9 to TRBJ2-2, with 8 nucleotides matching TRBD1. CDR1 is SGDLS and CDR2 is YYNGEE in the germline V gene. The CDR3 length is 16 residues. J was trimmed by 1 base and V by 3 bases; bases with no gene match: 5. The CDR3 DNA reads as TGTGCCAGCAGCGCCCTCGGACAGGGGAACACCGGGGAGCTGTTTTTT. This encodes CASSALGQGNTGELFF.

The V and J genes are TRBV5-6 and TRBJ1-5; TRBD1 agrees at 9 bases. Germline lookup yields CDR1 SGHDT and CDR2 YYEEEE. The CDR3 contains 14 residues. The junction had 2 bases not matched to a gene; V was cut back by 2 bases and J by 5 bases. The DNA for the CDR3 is TGTGCCAGCAGCTTCGGGACAGGGCATCAGCCCCAGCATTTT. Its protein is CASSFGTGHQPQHF. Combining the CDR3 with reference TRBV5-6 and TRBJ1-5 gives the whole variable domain DAGVTQSPTHLIKTRGQQVTLRCSPKSGHDTVSWYQQALGQGPQFIFQYYEEEERQRGNFPDRFSGHQFPNYSSELNVNALLLGDSALYLCASSFGTGHQPQHFGDGTRLSIL.

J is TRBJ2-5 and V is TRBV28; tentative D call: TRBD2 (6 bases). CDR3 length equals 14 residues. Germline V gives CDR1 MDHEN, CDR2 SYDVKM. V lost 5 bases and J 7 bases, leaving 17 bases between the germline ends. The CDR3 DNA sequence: TGTGCCAGCAGTAACCCGACCCGGCGGGGGACCCAGTACTTC. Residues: CASSNPTRRGTQYF.

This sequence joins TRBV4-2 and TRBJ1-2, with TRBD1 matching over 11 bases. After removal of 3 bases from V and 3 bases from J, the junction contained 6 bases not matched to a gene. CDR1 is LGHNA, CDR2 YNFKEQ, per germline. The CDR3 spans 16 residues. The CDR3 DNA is TGTGCCAGCAGCCATGAACGGACAGGGGGCGACTATGGCTACACCTTC. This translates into CASSHERTGGDYGYTF.

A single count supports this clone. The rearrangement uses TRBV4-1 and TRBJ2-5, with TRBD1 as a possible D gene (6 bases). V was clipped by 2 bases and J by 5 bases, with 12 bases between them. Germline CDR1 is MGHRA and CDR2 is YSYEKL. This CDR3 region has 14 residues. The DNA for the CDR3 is TGCGCCAGCAGCCAATTACAGGGTTGGGAGACCCAGTACTTC. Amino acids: CASSQLQGWETQYF.

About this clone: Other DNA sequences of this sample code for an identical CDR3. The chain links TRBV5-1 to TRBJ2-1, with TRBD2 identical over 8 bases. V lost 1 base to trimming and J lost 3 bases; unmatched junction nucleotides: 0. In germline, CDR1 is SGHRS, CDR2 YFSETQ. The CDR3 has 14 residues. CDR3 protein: CASSLSGGYNEQFF. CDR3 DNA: TGCGCCAGCAGCTTGAGCGGGGGCTACAATGAGCAGTTCTTC.

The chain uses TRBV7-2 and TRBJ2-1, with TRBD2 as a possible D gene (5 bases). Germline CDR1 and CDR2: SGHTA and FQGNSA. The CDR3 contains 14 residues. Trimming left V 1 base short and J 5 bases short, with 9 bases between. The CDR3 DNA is TGTGCCAGCAGCTTAGAGAGGGAGCACAATGAGCAGTTCTTC. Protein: CASSLEREHNEQFF. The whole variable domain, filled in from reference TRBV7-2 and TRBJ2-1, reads GAGVSQSPSNKVTEKGKDVELRCDPISGHTALYWYRQSLGQGLEFLIYFQGNSAPDKSGLPSDRFSAERTGGSVSTLTIQRTQQEDSAVYLCASSLEREHNEQFFGPGTRLTVL.

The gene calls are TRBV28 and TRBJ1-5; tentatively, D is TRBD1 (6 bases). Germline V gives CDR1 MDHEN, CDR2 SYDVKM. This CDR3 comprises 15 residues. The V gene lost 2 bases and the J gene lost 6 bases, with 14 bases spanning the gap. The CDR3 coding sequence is TGTGCCAGCAGTTTAAGGGGGGCTCGGGGTCAGCCCCAGCATTTT. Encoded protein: CASSLRGARGQPQHF. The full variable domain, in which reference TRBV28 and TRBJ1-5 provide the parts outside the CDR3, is DVKVTQSSRYLVKRTGEKVFLECVQDMDHENMFWYRQDPGLGLRLIYFSYDVKMKEKGDIPEGYSVSREKKERFSLILESASTNQTSMYLCASSLRGARGQPQHFGDGTRLSIL.

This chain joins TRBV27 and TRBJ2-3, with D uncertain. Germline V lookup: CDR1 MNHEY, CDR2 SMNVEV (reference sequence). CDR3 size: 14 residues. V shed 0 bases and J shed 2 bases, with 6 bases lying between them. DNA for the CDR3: TGTGCCAGCAGTTTATCAGAGGCCACAGATACGCAGTATTTT. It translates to CASSLSEATDTQYF.

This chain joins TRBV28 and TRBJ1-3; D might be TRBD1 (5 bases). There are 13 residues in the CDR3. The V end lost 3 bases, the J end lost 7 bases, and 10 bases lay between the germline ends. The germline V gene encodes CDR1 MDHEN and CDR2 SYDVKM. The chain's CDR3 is CASSFPEGNTIYF. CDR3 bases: TGTGCCAGCAGTTTCCCAGAGGGGAACACCATATATTTT.

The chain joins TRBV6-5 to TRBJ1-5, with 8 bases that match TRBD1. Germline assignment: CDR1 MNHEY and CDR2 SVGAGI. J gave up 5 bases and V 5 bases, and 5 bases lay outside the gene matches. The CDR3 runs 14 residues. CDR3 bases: TGTGCCAGCAGTGATCAGGGGGCGCATCAGCCCCAGCATTTT. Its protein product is CASSDQGAHQPQHF.

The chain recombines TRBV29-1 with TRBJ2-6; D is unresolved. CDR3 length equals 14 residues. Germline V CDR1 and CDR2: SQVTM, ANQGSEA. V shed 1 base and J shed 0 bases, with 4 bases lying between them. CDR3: CSVEGYSGANVLTF. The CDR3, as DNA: TGCAGCGTTGAAGGCTACTCTGGGGCCAACGTCCTGACTTTC.

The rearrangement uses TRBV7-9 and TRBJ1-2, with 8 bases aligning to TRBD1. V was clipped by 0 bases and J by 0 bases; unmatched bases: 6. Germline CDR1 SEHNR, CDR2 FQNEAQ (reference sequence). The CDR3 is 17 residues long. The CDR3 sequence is CASSLAKNRGSNYGYTF. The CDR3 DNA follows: TGTGCCAGCAGCTTAGCGAAAAACAGGGGGTCTAACTATGGCTACACCTTC.